This TCR beta chain was documented in a study of blood T cell repertoires in COVID-19. Overall study context: COVID-19 samples from acute and convalescent phases originated in the United States, Italy and Spain.

As originally analysed: Amplification with reference gene primers provided the estimates of nucleated cell counts. Sequenced by immunoSEQ multiplex PCR; TCRdb stores in-frame clones only, minus some. That table supplies the V and J calls and clone size; D and trimming were determined from the DNA. The table lists about 180,000 clones, under 90% of them singletons. This CDR3 has 16 residues. Trimming took off 0 bases at V and 0 bases at J, with 10 bases between the two ends. Per the germline V gene, CDR1 is SGHDT and CDR2 is YYEEEE. This TCR was recovered from a person between 65 and 79 years old with COVID-19, enrolled during active disease. The sample consisted of peripheral blood. This chain uses TRBV5-6 with TRBJ1-5; D is undetermined. CDR3 nucleotides: TGTGCCAGCAGCTTGGCCGGAGGGCTTAGCAATCAGCCCCAGCATTTT. Its protein is CASSLAGGLSNQPQHF.